This is a list of T cell receptor beta chains from one sample in a study of blood T cell repertoires in COVID-19. TCRdb's table, derived via immunoSEQ multiplex PCR, lists solely in-frame clones and lacks some. Here the sample spans roughly 40,000 clones, roughly 89% being singletons. Sequenced material: peripheral blood. The receptors shown here come from a human donor in a cohort sampled during active COVID-19. Each CDR3 is given with its conserved first and last residue. A D gene is named only where the DNA matches it firmly. Clone size appears in some rows only: once, few, many, or a class for an expanded clone.

TRBD1	TRBV11-3	TRBJ2-1	.	CASSAPGQGGNEQFF	TGTGCCAGCAGCGCACCCGGACAGGGGGGGAATGAGCAGTTCTTC
.	TRBV2	TRBJ2-3	.	CASSLGRGTDTQYF	TGTGCCAGCAGTCTCGGCAGGGGCACAGATACGCAGTATTTT
.	TRBV7-2	TRBJ2-7	.	CASSPTGYEQYF	TGTGCCAGCAGCCCTACAGGCTACGAGCAGTACTTC
TRBD1	TRBV19	TRBJ2-7	.	CASGDSYEQYF	TGTGCCAGTGGGGACAGCTACGAGCAGTACTTC
.	TRBV30	TRBJ1-6	.	CAWSVRAGDNSPLHF	TGTGCCTGGAGTGTACGCGCAGGTGACAATTCACCCCTCCACTTT
.	TRBV6-6	TRBJ1-5	.	CASSFLGVGNQPQHF	TGTGCCAGCAGTTTTTTAGGGGTTGGAAATCAGCCCCAGCATTTT
TRBD2	TRBV5-1	TRBJ2-1	.	CASSLERGLAGSKEQFF	TGCGCCAGCAGCTTGGAGAGGGGACTAGCGGGAAGTAAGGAGCAGTTCTTC
TRBD2	TRBV9	TRBJ2-1	.	CASSPLAGTNLGEQFF	TGTGCCAGCAGCCCGTTAGCGGGAACTAATTTGGGTGAGCAGTTCTTC
TRBD1	TRBV28	TRBJ2-1	.	CASSIHRDRGNEQFF	TGTGCCAGCAGTATACACCGGGACAGGGGGAATGAGCAGTTCTTC
.	TRBV5-1	TRBJ2-5	.	CASRQEETQYF	TGCGCCAGCAGACAGGAAGAGACCCAGTACTTC
.	TRBV5-5	TRBJ1-5	few	CASSFFRGNQPQHF	TGTGCCAGCAGCTTTTTTAGGGGGAATCAGCCCCAGCATTTT
.	TRBV6-1	TRBJ2-6	few	CASSESSSGANVLTF	TGTGCCAGCAGTGAATCCAGCTCTGGGGCCAACGTCCTGACTTTC
.	TRBV5-1	TRBJ1-2	.	CASSPTFTGPGYTF	TGCGCCAGCAGCCCCACTTTTACAGGGCCTGGCTACACCTTC
.	TRBV3-1/TRBV3-2	TRBJ2-7	.	CASSQVPDTEQYF	TGTGCCAGCAGCCAAGTTCCCGACACTGAGCAGTACTTC
.	TRBV5-1	TRBJ2-3	.	CASSPSGGTDTQYF	TGCGCCAGCAGCCCGTCGGGGGGCACAGATACGCAGTATTTT
.	TRBV11-2	TRBJ2-7	.	CASSLEPSSYEQYF	TGTGCCAGCAGCTTAGAGCCTAGCTCCTACGAGCAGTACTTC
TRBD1	TRBV3-1/TRBV3-2	TRBJ2-7	.	CASSHGTGSEQYF	TGTGCCAGCAGCCATGGGACAGGGAGCGAGCAGTACTTC
TRBD1	TRBV6-6	TRBJ1-6	.	CASSRTGGPVYNSPLHF	TGTGCCAGCAGTCGGACAGGGGGCCCGGTCTATAATTCACCCCTCCACTTT
.	TRBV16	TRBJ1-1	.	CASSLFGQGRAEAFF	TGTGCCAGCAGCCTATTCGGGCAGGGGCGGGCTGAAGCTTTCTTT
.	TRBV19	TRBJ1-5	.	CASSINLEQTQPQHF	TGTGCCAGTAGTATTAATTTAGAACAGACTCAGCCCCAGCATTTT
TRBD2	TRBV19	TRBJ2-7	.	CASSIGLVGIYEQYF	TGTGCCAGTAGTATCGGACTAGTGGGGATCTACGAGCAGTACTTC